The rows below give T cell receptor beta chains drawn from one sample of a study of blood T cells in healthy people across ages. TCRdb re-called the 5' RACE reads through MiXCR, storing one row per CDR3 protein. In the table there are around 670,000 distinct CDR3 sequences, approximately 30% of which are singletons. The sequenced material came from blood. These receptors were taken from a woman of 80 years or more in good health. CDR3s leave out the opening cysteine and the closing phenylalanine or tryptophan. The order of the fields is V gene, D gene, clone size, J gene, CDR3 protein. D genes are given only for firm matches. Expanded clones get a size class; other rows say once, few or many, or leave the size out.

V gene: TRBV27; D gene: -; clone size: many; J gene: TRBJ2-7; CDR3 protein: ASSYSLGQQY
V gene: TRBV18; D gene: TRBD1; clone size: few; J gene: TRBJ2-2; CDR3 protein: ASSSIRGTNRQGVNTGELF
V gene: TRBV20-1; D gene: TRBD1; clone size: many; J gene: TRBJ2-7; CDR3 protein: SARGTGVQDEQY
V gene: TRBV15; D gene: TRBD1; clone size: once; J gene: TRBJ1-2; CDR3 protein: ATSREAGQFLHGYT
V gene: TRBV7-9; D gene: TRBD2; clone size: many; J gene: TRBJ2-7; CDR3 protein: ASSLAGGRSSYEQY
V gene: TRBV12-3/TRBV12-4; D gene: -; clone size: -; J gene: TRBJ2-5; CDR3 protein: ASSFVRGEETQY
V gene: TRBV6-1; D gene: -; clone size: few; J gene: TRBJ1-1; CDR3 protein: ASSEARTTEAF
V gene: TRBV29-1; D gene: -; clone size: once; J gene: TRBJ1-4; CDR3 protein: SVHLGGNEKRF
V gene: TRBV5-4; D gene: TRBD1; clone size: many; J gene: TRBJ2-5; CDR3 protein: ASSGGQGARRETQY
V gene: TRBV7-9; D gene: -; clone size: few; J gene: TRBJ1-1; CDR3 protein: ASSLGTRGAEAF
V gene: TRBV9; D gene: TRBD1; clone size: many; J gene: TRBJ2-1; CDR3 protein: ASSRDSRDNEQF
V gene: TRBV5-1; D gene: TRBD2; clone size: -; J gene: TRBJ2-1; CDR3 protein: ASTGGGLANEQF
V gene: TRBV5-1; D gene: TRBD1; clone size: many; J gene: TRBJ2-1; CDR3 protein: ASTRGQGGGEQF
V gene: TRBV24-1; D gene: TRBD2; clone size: many; J gene: TRBJ2-1; CDR3 protein: ATSDPLAGGYNEQF
V gene: TRBV7-3; D gene: -; clone size: -; J gene: TRBJ2-2; CDR3 protein: ASSLLGDITGELF
V gene: TRBV9; D gene: -; clone size: many; J gene: TRBJ2-1; CDR3 protein: ASSVGSEVGEQF
V gene: TRBV9; D gene: TRBD1; clone size: many; J gene: TRBJ2-1; CDR3 protein: ASSVSSRQGYNEQF
V gene: TRBV6-4; D gene: TRBD2; clone size: -; J gene: TRBJ2-3; CDR3 protein: ASSGDSGLAGPQY
V gene: TRBV29-1; D gene: -; clone size: many; J gene: TRBJ1-2; CDR3 protein: SVSGLPGHGYT
V gene: TRBV12-5; D gene: TRBD1; clone size: -; J gene: TRBJ1-1; CDR3 protein: ASGTGQGLNTEAF
V gene: TRBV5-6; D gene: -; clone size: many; J gene: TRBJ2-7; CDR3 protein: ASSPNGGSYEQY
V gene: TRBV6-5; D gene: TRBD2; clone size: many; J gene: TRBJ2-1; CDR3 protein: ASSYSGLAGGNYEQF
V gene: TRBV5-1; D gene: -; clone size: many; J gene: TRBJ1-2; CDR3 protein: ASSPVARYGYT
V gene: TRBV6-1; D gene: -; clone size: many; J gene: TRBJ2-7; CDR3 protein: ASKEETVYSYEQY
V gene: TRBV20-1; D gene: TRBD1; clone size: -; J gene: TRBJ2-1; CDR3 protein: SAYRGLGSYNEQF
V gene: TRBV9; D gene: -; clone size: few; J gene: TRBJ1-1; CDR3 protein: ASSPRTAPNTEAF
V gene: TRBV7-2; D gene: TRBD2; clone size: once; J gene: TRBJ2-7; CDR3 protein: ATHNLAVTYEQY
V gene: TRBV20-1; D gene: -; clone size: few; J gene: TRBJ1-5; CDR3 protein: SASAVRINQPQH
V gene: TRBV28; D gene: TRBD1; clone size: once; J gene: TRBJ1-2; CDR3 protein: ASSTPGQGSTYGYT
V gene: TRBV7-2; D gene: -; clone size: many; J gene: TRBJ1-6; CDR3 protein: ASKAGDYNSPLH
V gene: TRBV5-4; D gene: TRBD2; clone size: -; J gene: -; CDR3 protein: ASSRSGASSYNEQY
V gene: TRBV12-3/TRBV12-4; D gene: -; clone size: few; J gene: TRBJ2-1; CDR3 protein: ASSWLSRQTNEQF
V gene: TRBV20-1; D gene: -; clone size: many; J gene: TRBJ1-5; CDR3 protein: SAIPPSGQPQH
V gene: TRBV5-1; D gene: -; clone size: -; J gene: TRBJ1-2; CDR3 protein: ASRVRGYT
V gene: TRBV19; D gene: -; clone size: -; J gene: TRBJ1-1; CDR3 protein: ASSNIWMNTEAF
V gene: TRBV25-1; D gene: -; clone size: -; J gene: TRBJ2-7; CDR3 protein: ASSGLWGRRDEQY
V gene: TRBV20-1; D gene: TRBD1; clone size: few; J gene: TRBJ2-5; CDR3 protein: SARDGDRGPETQY
V gene: TRBV9; D gene: TRBD2; clone size: -; J gene: TRBJ2-1; CDR3 protein: ASSPGLGPDNEQF
V gene: TRBV5-1; D gene: TRBD1; clone size: many; J gene: TRBJ2-7; CDR3 protein: ASRPGQGYEQY
V gene: TRBV5-1; D gene: -; clone size: many; J gene: TRBJ2-3; CDR3 protein: ASSLESGTDTQY
V gene: TRBV30; D gene: -; clone size: -; J gene: TRBJ2-2; CDR3 protein: AWSVQHPTGELF
V gene: TRBV7-2; D gene: TRBD1; clone size: many; J gene: TRBJ2-1; CDR3 protein: ASSLGTGGAYNEQF